This TCR beta chain appears in the sequencing data of a study of shared clonotypes between healthy human individuals. Assay used: immunoSEQ multiplex PCR; TCRdb lists only in-frame clones, some missing. Here the sample spans more than 2,000,000 clones, more than 80% being singletons. CDR1 and CDR2 (germline): MNHNY, SVGAGI (reference sequence). The ends lost 0 bases at V and 2 bases at J; junction bases unmatched: 3. The CDR3 spans 16 residues. What was sequenced was naive CD4+ T cells sorted from blood. Sample subset: CD45RA+ positively selected. This sequence originates from a man between 18 and 35 years old in good health. The chain is built from TRBV6-6 and TRBJ2-7; 11 bases are shared with TRBD1. In DNA form, the CDR3 reads TGTGCCAGCAGTTACTCGGGGGGACAGGGGGCCTACGAGCAGTACTTC. Protein product: CASSYSGGQGAYEQYF.